Each of the 26 T cell receptor beta chains below was sequenced from the same sample in a study of blood T cell repertoires in COVID-19. Repertoires were generated with immunoSEQ multiplex PCR, while TCRdb's copy carries only in-frame clones and drops some. The sample carries 210,000 or so clones, approximately 84% recorded once. Sequenced input: peripheral blood. The receptor set was obtained from a woman aged 45-65 years with active or convalescent COVID-19.

V gene TRBV12-5 combines with J gene TRBJ1-1, with 9 bases that match TRBD1. Germline-derived CDR1 and CDR2 are LGHNT and FRNRAP. The junction had 6 bases not matched to a gene; V was cut back by 1 base and J by 0 bases. This CDR3 is built from 17 residues. CDR3 region: CASGLAGTGRLNTEAFF. Written as DNA, the CDR3 is TGTGCTAGTGGTTTGGCCGGGACAGGGCGACTGAACACTGAAGCTTTCTTT. Together with reference TRBV12-5 and TRBJ1-1, the CDR3 gives the full variable domain: DARVTQTPRHKVTEMGQEVTMRCQPILGHNTVFWYRQTMMQGLELLAYFRNRAPLDDSGMPKDRFSAEMPDATLATLKIQPSEPRDSAVYFCASGLAGTGRLNTEAFFGQGTRLTVV.

The genes are TRBV27 and TRBJ2-7, with 7 bases fitting TRBD1. This CDR3 has 15 residues. Germline V CDR1 and CDR2: MNHEY, SMNVEV (reference sequence). The junction had 11 bases not matched to a gene; V was cut back by 8 bases and J by 1 base. CDR3 residues: CASGSLDRTSYEQYV. The DNA of the CDR3 is TGTGCCAGCGGGTCCTTGGACAGGACGTCCTACGAGCAGTACGTC.

This chain joins TRBV24-1 and TRBJ1-2; a possible D gene is TRBD1 (5 bases). Looked up from germline, CDR1 is KGHDR and CDR2 is SFDVKD. The CDR3 covers 13 residues. Trimming shortened V by 2 bases and J by 4 bases, and 7 bases separated the two germline ends. The DNA of the CDR3 is TGTGCCACCAGTGATTCTGACAGCTATGGCTACACCTTC. Its translation: CATSDSDSYGYTF.

The rearrangement joins TRBV19 to TRBJ2-2; the D gene is possibly TRBD2 (5 bases). Deletions cut 1 base from V and 2 bases from J, with 8 bases between. The CDR3 sequence is 15 residues long. Germline CDR1 is LNHDA and CDR2 is SQIVND (reference sequence). DNA for the CDR3: TGTGCCAGTAGTATAGGAGGGTCCAACACCGGGGAGCTGTTTTTT. Its protein product is CASSIGGSNTGELFF.

V and J are TRBV6-1 and TRBJ2-7, with 8 bases that match TRBD2. V was pared by 1 base and J by 0 bases, with 2 bases of the junction left unmatched. Germline lookup yields CDR1 MNHNS and CDR2 SASEGT. There are 15 residues in the CDR3. CDR3 sequence: CASSEDTSGSYEQYF. The CDR3, as DNA: TGTGCCAGCAGTGAAGACACTAGCGGCTCCTACGAGCAGTACTTC.

The V gene is TRBV7-9, the J gene TRBJ1-2; D perhaps matches TRBD1 (5 bases). Deletions cut 2 bases from V and 10 bases from J, with 17 bases between. This CDR3 is 14 amino acids long. Germline V gene data show CDR1 as SEHNR and CDR2 as FQNEAQ (reference sequence). CDR3: CASSLNTREGSYTF. DNA of the CDR3: TGTGCCAGCAGCTTAAATACCAGGGAGGGGTCCTACACCTTC.

The chain combines TRBV27 with TRBJ1-5; TRBD1 aligns across 7 bases. The V gene's germline CDR1 is MNHEY and CDR2 SMNVEV (reference sequence). This CDR3 region has 17 residues. The ends lost 4 bases at V and 3 bases at J; junction bases unmatched: 12. CDR3 sequence reads: CASSSISGTAPNQPQHF. CDR3 coding DNA: TGTGCCAGCAGTTCAATATCCGGGACAGCCCCCAATCAGCCCCAGCATTTT.

The gene calls are TRBV6-5 and TRBJ2-7; D gene uncertain. Trimming pared 6 bases from V and 1 base from J, leaving 13 bases between. There are 14 residues in the CDR3. Germline V gene data show CDR1 as MNHEY and CDR2 as SVGAGI. The CDR3 sequence: CASSHFQTSYEQYV. The CDR3, as DNA: TGTGCCAGCAGCCACTTTCAGACATCCTACGAGCAGTACGTC.

This chain connects TRBV4-2 to TRBJ2-6, with 7 positions matching TRBD1. This CDR3 comprises 17 residues. Looked up from germline, CDR1 is LGHNA and CDR2 is YNFKEQ. V shed 1 base and J 4 bases; nucleotides not matched to a gene: 7. The CDR3 nucleotides are TGTGCCAGCAGCCAAGGGGACAGCTATCTGGGGGCCAACGTCCTGACTTTC. Translated, it gives CASSQGDSYLGANVLTF.

V usage is TRBV2 and J usage is TRBJ1-1; D is possibly TRBD1 (5 bases). Germline values: CDR1 SNHLY, CDR2 FYNNEI. V lost 2 bases and J 5 bases, leaving 12 bases between the germline ends. The CDR3 contains 14 residues. This CDR3 is CASSEWVGGTEAFF. The CDR3, as DNA: TGTGCCAGCAGTGAATGGGTTGGGGGGACTGAAGCTTTCTTT.

This chain uses TRBV18 with TRBJ2-3; maybe TRBD2 (6 bases). CDR1 is KGHSH and CDR2 is LQKENI in the germline V gene. The length of the CDR3 is 15 residues. V was pared by 6 bases and J by 0 bases, with 13 bases between. The CDR3 DNA reads as TGTGCCAGCTCTCCCGAGCGGGCTAGCACAGATACGCAGTATTTT. Translation gives CASSPERASTDTQYF.

The chain has TRBV5-1 and TRBJ1-1, with 7 bases aligning to TRBD1. This CDR3 is built from 14 residues. Per the germline V gene, CDR1 is SGHRS and CDR2 is YFSETQ. Unmatched junction bases numbered 12, after V lost 7 bases and J lost 6 bases. Written as DNA, the CDR3 is TGCGCCAGCGGCCCCGGGACAGCCGGCTCTGAAGCTTTCTTT. Translated: CASGPGTAGSEAFF.

This clone was counted between two and nine times. This chain uses TRBV3-1 (or the pseudogene TRBV3-2) with TRBJ1-6; TRBD1 matches 10 bases. Germline CDR1 LGHDT, CDR2 YNNKEL (reference sequence). Unmatched junction bases numbered 3, after V lost 0 bases and J lost 7 bases. There are 16 residues in the CDR3. For the CDR3, the DNA is TGTGCCAGCAGCCAAGACGGGACAGGGGTCAATTCACCCCTCCACTTT. The encoded protein is CASSQDGTGVNSPLHF.

The table lists this clone with a count of one. The V and J genes are TRBV24-1 and TRBJ2-2, with 9 bases that match TRBD1. This CDR3 is 15 amino acids long. Germline trimming cut 7 bases from V and 4 bases from J; bases unmatched to any gene: 6. CDR1 is KGHDR and CDR2 is SFDVKD in the germline V gene. CDR3 DNA: TGTGCCACCAGGAAGGGACAGGGCGCCACCGGGGAGCTGTTTTTT. Translated, it gives CATRKGQGATGELFF.

This sequence joins TRBV6-5 and TRBJ2-1; 7 bases are shared with TRBD2. The J segment lost 7 bases and the V segment lost 8 bases, leaving 14 bases of the junction unmatched. The CDR3 loop spans 15 amino acids. Germline CDR1 and CDR2: MNHEY and SVGAGI. The CDR3 DNA follows: TGTGCCAGCCAATCCCCGGGGGGATGGGGGAATGAGCAGTTCTTC. Translating it yields CASQSPGGWGNEQFF.

The chain links TRBV24-1 to TRBJ1-3; possibly TRBD1 for D (5 bases). The CDR3 runs to 18 residues. Germline V lookup: CDR1 KGHDR, CDR2 SFDVKD. V lost 4 bases and J 4 bases, leaving 22 bases between the germline ends. The CDR3 protein is CATSENIGVGQGGNTIYF. CDR3 nucleotides: TGTGCCACCAGTGAGAATATTGGTGTCGGGCAGGGAGGAAACACCATATATTTT.

This clone was seen a handful of times. This sequence joins TRBV30 and TRBJ2-2; 7 bases are a match to TRBD2. The junction had 8 bases not matched to a gene; V was cut back by 4 bases and J by 3 bases. Germline CDR1 GTSNPN, CDR2 SVGIG (reference sequence). The CDR3 runs to 15 residues. This CDR3 reads CAWKASGSYTGELFF. DNA of the CDR3: TGTGCCTGGAAGGCTAGCGGATCGTACACCGGGGAGCTGTTTTTT.

The chain uses TRBV6-1 and TRBJ2-7, with D maybe TRBD1 (5 bases). There are 16 residues in the CDR3. V was clipped by 3 bases and J by 0 bases, with 15 bases between them. The germline CDR1 and CDR2 sequences are MNHNS and SASEGT. CDR3 coding DNA: TGTGCCAGCAGTGATTTAGTACAGGTTCGCTCCTACGAGCAGTACTTC. Translating gives CASSDLVQVRSYEQYF.

The chain employs TRBV11-2 and TRBJ1-6; tentatively, D is TRBD1 (5 bases). Trimming cost V 3 bases and J 7 bases, with 10 bases left between them. The CDR3 length is 14 residues. Germline values: CDR1 SGHAT, CDR2 FQNNGV. The CDR3 reads CASSFGQGNSPLHF. The CDR3 DNA follows: TGTGCCAGCAGCTTTGGGCAGGGCAATTCACCCCTCCACTTT.

Regarding this clone: The same CDR3 is also encoded by other DNA sequences in this sample. The chain links TRBV28 to TRBJ1-2; TRBD1 agrees at 7 bases. V trimming: 5 bases; J trimming: 5 bases; junction bases outside the gene matches: 5. This CDR3 is built from 13 residues. CDR1 MDHEN and CDR2 SYDVKM come from the germline V gene. The CDR3 DNA sequence: TGTGCCAGCAGTCCCACAGGGGCGTATGGCTACACCTTC. Protein sequence: CASSPTGAYGYTF.

The chain recombines TRBV2 with TRBJ1-1; D is ambiguous. V lost 6 bases and J lost 2, with 7 bases in between. CDR3 size: 12 residues. The germline V gene encodes CDR1 SNHLY and CDR2 FYNNEI. Written as DNA, the CDR3 is TGTGCCAGCAGCGTTTTTAACACTGAAGCTTTCTTT. Its protein is CASSVFNTEAFF.

The rearrangement joins TRBV28 to TRBJ2-2; 7 bases agree with TRBD1. The CDR3 extends over 15 amino acids. From germline, CDR1 is MDHEN and CDR2 SYDVKM. V lost 3 bases and J lost 1; bases outside the gene matches: 2. The CDR3: CASSFGTENTGELFF. DNA of the CDR3: TGTGCCAGCAGTTTTGGGACAGAGAACACCGGGGAGCTGTTTTTT.

The genes are TRBV5-1 and TRBJ1-1; 7 bases are a match to TRBD1. Germline CDR1 reads SGHRS; CDR2 reads YFSETQ. The V gene end was trimmed by 5 bases and the J gene end by 0 bases; junction bases not matched to a gene: 7. The CDR3 has 15 residues. This CDR3 reads CASRPVTGMNTEAFF. The CDR3 nucleotides are TGCGCCAGCAGACCAGTGACAGGGATGAACACTGAAGCTTTCTTT.

Points on this clone: At one end, the junction sequence differs from germline, possibly due to a read error. The J gene is TRBJ2-1, the V gene TRBV19; TRBD2 matches at 11 bases. The CDR3 has 14 amino acids. In germline, CDR1 is LNHDA, CDR2 SQIVND (reference sequence). For the CDR3, the DNA is TGTGCCAGTAGGATAGCGGGAGGGAACAATGAGCAGTTCTTC. Its protein product is CASRIAGGNNEQFF.

This rearrangement joins TRBV7-9 to TRBJ1-1; D unclear. This CDR3 comprises 15 residues. CDR1 and CDR2 from the germline V gene are SEHNR and FQNEAQ (reference sequence). V was clipped by 0 bases and J by 6 bases, with 14 bases between them. CDR3 protein: CASSLAWRGNPEAFF. CDR3 sequence (DNA): TGTGCCAGCAGCTTAGCGTGGCGGGGAAATCCTGAAGCTTTCTTT.

Points on this clone: Just one base apart from a much larger clone, this may be a read error. The chain links TRBV9 to TRBJ2-7; a weak D match, TRBD2 (6 bases). The V gene lost 2 bases and the J gene lost 0 bases, with 6 bases spanning the gap. This CDR3 contains 13 residues. CDR1 and CDR2 (germline): SGDLS, YYNGEE. CDR3 nucleotide sequence: TGTGCCAGCAGCGTCGGGAGCTCCTACGAGCAGTACTTC. Translating it yields CASSVGSSYEQYF. Looking up the rest from reference TRBV9 and TRBJ2-7 gives the full variable domain: DSGVTQTPKHLITATGQRVTLRCSPRSGDLSVYWYQQSLDQGLQFLIQYYNGEERAKGNILERFSAQQFPDLHSELNLSSLELGDSALYFCASSVGSSYEQYFGPGTRLTVT.